The clone carrying this TCR beta chain was counted at least ten times. This sample is part of a study of T cells in Graves' hyperthyroidism and ophthalmopathy. The germline V gene has CDR1 SEHNR and CDR2 FQNEAQ (reference sequence). The CDR3 sequence is 14 residues long. After removal of 2 bases from V and 7 bases from J, the junction contained 4 bases not matched to a gene. Researchers took RNA transcripts and amplified the TCR beta CDR3 regions from them. Carried out on the TCR CDR3, a first-round RT-PCR used the HTBI primer set. TCRdb analysed the multiplex PCR reads with MiXCR anew, one entry per CDR3 protein. The sample lists 150,000 to 200,000 distinct CDR3 sequences; over 15% were seen once.

This clonotype was obtained from a woman in her 50s with Graves' hyperthyroidism. What was sequenced was blood. This chain connects TRBV7-9 to TRBJ1-4; 7 nucleotides match TRBD1. The CDR3 nucleotides are TGTGCCAGCAGCTTACTCCAGGGGGGTGAAAAACTGTTTTTT. Its protein is CASSLLQGGEKLFF.